This TCR beta chain derives from a study of cytotoxic CD8 clonotypes in ibrutinib-treated CLL. Study as a whole: 25 or so partial and 2 complete responses; at median about 63 months, around 15 remitted, about twelve progressed. Timing of response sample collection was a median around eleven months after treatment start, with a range of 6 to 36.

Libraries were prepared by immunoSEQ multiplex PCR; TCRdb keeps only in-frame clonotypes and omits some of them. The table shows hundreds of thousands of clones, with roughly three quarters occurring only once. Study results and limitations: Increased clonality at ibrutinib response gave way to a return toward baseline at progression. Sampling time points were not equivalent between sustained-remission and progressing patients.

Comment on this clone: Its specificity is unknown.

This sequence originates from a human donor with chronic lymphocytic leukemia. The material was PBMCs, obtained after 12 months of ibrutinib treatment.

The CDR3 spells CASSLARLAGVNTGELFF. The DNA for the CDR3 is TGTGCCAGCAGTCTCGCTCGACTAGCGGGAGTTAACACCGGGGAGCTGTTTTTT. The chain has TRBV28 and TRBJ2-2, with 12 nucleotides matching TRBD2. Germline V gene lookup returns CDR1 MDHEN and CDR2 SYDVKM. V lost 5 bases to trimming and J lost 2 bases; unmatched junction nucleotides: 9. This CDR3 comprises 18 residues.